The entry below gives a single T cell receptor beta chain sequence along with its context. Germline V gene sequence: CDR1 MDHEN, CDR2 SYDVKM. This CDR3 comprises 20 residues. After removal of 7 bases from V and 0 bases from J, the junction contained 19 bases not matched to a gene. The data derive from a study of blood T cell repertoires in COVID-19. Sequencing was performed with immunoSEQ multiplex PCR; in TCRdb, only in-frame clones are kept and a portion is missing. This table holds 79,000 or so clones, around nine tenths found once. The rearrangement uses TRBV28 and TRBJ2-1; 9 nucleotides agree with TRBD1. The TCR originated in a human donor in a cohort sampled during active COVID-19. What was sequenced was peripheral blood. The CDR3 protein is CASTSPRGQGLFSSYNEQFF. CDR3 bases: TGTGCCAGCACTTCCCCCCGGGGACAGGGCCTCTTTAGCTCCTACAATGAGCAGTTCTTC.